These T cell receptor beta chains were read from a single sample in a study of blood T cell repertoires in COVID-19. Clones were read by immunoSEQ multiplex PCR, and TCRdb kept only the in-frame ones, dropping some. Here the sample spans roughly 180,000 clones, around 87% being singletons. Sequencing was done on a sample of peripheral blood. These receptors all come from a man in his late teens or twenties with acute or convalescent COVID-19. The CDR3 runs from the conserved cysteine through the conserved F or W.

CDR3 | length | J | V
CATSDITGTGSNTGELFF | 18 | TRBJ2-2 | TRBV24-1
CASRPTGQTYNEQFF | 15 | TRBJ2-1 | TRBV6-5
CASSKRVPPILMNTEAFF | 18 | TRBJ1-1 | TRBV18
CASSMTFTGELFF | 13 | TRBJ2-2 | TRBV19
CASGQTGGNEQFF | 13 | TRBJ2-1 | TRBV12-5
CATSRDRAGAIQETQYF | 17 | TRBJ2-5 | TRBV15
CASSTQPGSEYGYTF | 15 | TRBJ1-2 | TRBV9
CASSPHGRGLVISDTQYF | 18 | TRBJ2-3 | TRBV28
CASSMTSGEYEQYF | 14 | TRBJ2-7 | TRBV5-1
CASSFRAGNTIYF | 13 | TRBJ1-3 | TRBV6-5
CASSSTGIGEKLFF | 14 | TRBJ1-4 | TRBV6-5
CASSLLAGDLTDTQYF | 16 | TRBJ2-3 | TRBV5-1
CAWSGTGGATGYTF | 14 | TRBJ1-2 | TRBV30
CATSREGQVYNEQFF | 15 | TRBJ2-1 | TRBV15
CASTTPGGEQPQHF | 14 | TRBJ1-5 | TRBV28
CAWSGQPYSGNTIYF | 15 | TRBJ1-3 | TRBV30
CASSVRTANSPLHF | 14 | TRBJ1-6 | TRBV9
CASSLTQDRGSYGYTF | 16 | TRBJ1-2 | TRBV2
CASSEKRVNQPQHF | 14 | TRBJ1-5 | TRBV2
CASSTGQGAYNEQFF | 15 | TRBJ2-1 | TRBV9
CASRQRGGTDEQFF | 14 | TRBJ2-1 | TRBV5-1
CAWSEAGGPNTEAFF | 15 | TRBJ1-1 | TRBV30
CASSIVQGMNQPQHF | 15 | TRBJ1-5 | TRBV19
CASSDRNNEQFF | 12 | TRBJ2-1 | TRBV19
CASSIRGTVEAFF | 13 | TRBJ1-1 | TRBV5-4
CASSWGGNSPLHF | 13 | TRBJ1-6 | TRBV7-3